This T cell receptor beta chain was sequenced during a study of Tregs in tolerant kidney transplant recipients. General study results and limits: The most relevant donor-specific Treg TCRbeta repertoire apparently came from expansion with activated donor B cells.

The length of the CDR3 is 16 residues. The ends were cut back, 2 bases at V and 0 bases at J, with 11 bases in the middle. CDR1 and CDR2 (germline): MNHNS, SASEGT. Thawed PBMCs were FACS-sorted into unstimulated CD4+CD25+CD127- regulatory T cells, CD4+CD25- non-regulatory cells, CD4 and CD8 cells. Some clones are missing from TCRdb's copy, which holds only in-frame ones; the method was immunoSEQ multiplex PCR. Among under 95,000 clones listed, less than 95% were seen once. As for this clone: The antigen remains unidentified.

The clonotype originates from a human donor who received a combined kidney and bone marrow transplant. Sequencing used Tregs from blood, obtained before the transplant. The chain is built from TRBV6-1 and TRBJ1-5; the D is unclear. Written as DNA, the CDR3 is TGTGCCAGCAGTGAATGGGGTCAGAATAGCAATCAGCCCCAGCATTTT. Translating it yields CASSEWGQNSNQPQHF.